These 21 T cell receptor beta chains were sequenced from one sample in a study of control samples from healthy donors and cancer patients. Method: immunoSEQ multiplex PCR; TCRdb's copy keeps in-frame clones and lacks some. Among 150,000 to 200,000 clones listed, 80% to 90% were seen once. The source material was blood. These receptors all come from a woman between 25 and 40 years old in good health.

V usage is TRBV6-5 and J usage is TRBJ2-1; TRBD2 might be the D (6 bases). Germline values: CDR1 MNHEY, CDR2 SVGAGI. The CDR3 length is 11 residues. Trimming took off 6 bases at V and 10 bases at J, with 10 bases between the two ends. In nucleotides, the CDR3 is TGTGCCAGCAGGGAGGGGTGGGAGCAGTTCTTC. Its protein product is CASREGWEQFF.

The rearrangement joins TRBV7-2 to TRBJ1-3; TRBD1 is a possible D gene (5 bases). The CDR3 sequence is 15 residues long. Germline V gene lookup returns CDR1 SGHTA and CDR2 FQGNSA. Trimming left V 3 bases short and J 7 bases short, with 16 bases between. As DNA, the CDR3 is TGTGCCAGCAGCTTGGAGGTGGCAGGGTCGAACACCATATATTTT. It translates to CASSLEVAGSNTIYF.

For this clone: The conserved phenylalanine or tryptophan is not found at the CDR3 terminus, so this likely reflects a read error. V and J are TRBV6-1 and TRBJ1-2, with a tentative D call TRBD1 (6 bases). Trimming left V 0 bases short and J 4 bases short, with 12 bases between. The CDR3 contains 15 residues. Germline assignment: CDR1 MNHNS and CDR2 SASEGT. CDR3 coding DNA: TGTGCCAGCAGTGAAGCGCGGGGCAGGGGCTATGGCTACACCTCC. Amino acids: CASSEARGRGYGYTS.

The chain is built from TRBV13 and TRBJ2-1; a weak D match, TRBD2 (6 bases). This CDR3 contains 15 residues. Per the germline V gene, CDR1 is PRHDT and CDR2 is FYEKMQ (reference sequence). Trimming took 5 bases from V and 7 from J, leaving 18 bases between them. The CDR3 coding sequence is TGTGCCAGCAGCCCGGGACTCCTTCGTAGTAATGAGCAGTTCTTC. Translating gives CASSPGLLRSNEQFF.

The chain employs TRBV5-8 and TRBJ2-7; 12 nucleotides align to TRBD2. This CDR3 contains 16 residues. V gave up 2 bases and J gave up 6 bases; unmatched junction bases: 9. Germline V gene data show CDR1 as SGHTS and CDR2 as YDEGEE. For the CDR3, the DNA is TGTGCCAGCAGCTTCCGACTAGCGGGAGACAGGGGCGAGCAGTACTTC. This translates into CASSFRLAGDRGEQYF.

The CDR3 DNA follows: TGTGCCAGCGGAAGCGTCGGGAATTCACCCCTCCACTTT. Translated, it gives CASGSVGNSPLHF. This chain uses TRBV10-3 with TRBJ1-6; D unclear. Germline V lookup: CDR1 ENHRY, CDR2 SYGVKD. The CDR3 runs to 13 residues. V shed 10 bases and J shed 7 bases, with 14 bases lying between them.

The gene calls are TRBV30 and TRBJ1-2, with D perhaps matching TRBD1 (5 bases). Germline V gene data show CDR1 as GTSNPN and CDR2 as SVGIG (reference sequence). CDR3 length: 14 residues. V shed 3 bases and J shed 3 bases, with 14 bases lying between them. The CDR3 DNA follows: TGTGCCTGGAGGCCAGGGTTCAGGGACTATGGCTACACCTTC. Translating it yields CAWRPGFRDYGYTF. The entire variable domain, with the rest obtained from reference TRBV30 and TRBJ1-2, is as follows: SQTIHQWPATLVQPVGSPLSLECTVEGTSNPNLYWYRQAAGRGLQLLFYSVGIGQISSEVPQNLSASRPQDRQFILSSKKLLLSDSGFYLCAWRPGFRDYGYTFGSGTRLTVV.

The gene calls are TRBV7-8 and TRBJ2-5, with a tentative D call TRBD1 (7 bases). There are 17 residues in the CDR3. Germline V gene lookup returns CDR1 SGHVS and CDR2 FQNEAQ. Trimming took off 10 bases at V and 4 bases at J, with 28 bases between the two ends. The CDR3 here is CATTSRGVAVDRETQYF. The CDR3 DNA is TGTGCCACCACATCCAGGGGGGTAGCTGTGGATCGAGAGACCCAGTACTTC.

The J gene is TRBJ1-2, the V gene TRBV15; weak D call: TRBD1 (5 bases). The germline gives CDR1 LNHNV, CDR2 YYDKDF (reference sequence). The germline V and J ends were trimmed by 1 base and 0 bases, with 18 bases remaining between them. The CDR3 loop spans 18 amino acids. For the CDR3, the DNA is TGTGCCACCAGCAGAGCACCGGGGACTTCGGGGGCTAACTATGGCTACACCTTC. This translates into CATSRAPGTSGANYGYTF.

The V call is TRBV18, the J call TRBJ2-7; possibly TRBD2 for D (6 bases). Germline V lookup: CDR1 KGHSH, CDR2 LQKENI. Trimming took off 3 bases at V and 6 bases at J, with 21 bases between the two ends. This CDR3 spans 16 amino acids. The DNA for the CDR3 is TGTGCCAGCTCACCTGTGACGGTCGGGAGTTTGGGCGAGCAGTACTTC. Residues: CASSPVTVGSLGEQYF. The full variable domain, with the rest looked up from reference TRBV18 and TRBJ2-7, is NAGVMQNPRHLVRRRGQEARLRCSPMKGHSHVYWYRQLPEEGLKFMVYLQKENIIDESGMPKERFSAEFPKEGPSILRIQQVVRGDSAAYFCASSPVTVGSLGEQYFGPGTRLTVT.

The chain joins TRBV19 to TRBJ2-7; unclear D gene. In germline, CDR1 is LNHDA, CDR2 SQIVND (reference sequence). The CDR3 totals 13 residues. Trimming removed 5 bases at V and 6 bases at J, with 14 bases between. Here the CDR3 reads CASSPAGRLEQYV. The CDR3 bases are TGTGCCAGTAGTCCGGCCGGCCGGCTCGAGCAGTACGTC.

In its sample, this clone was seen once. The chain couples TRBV5-4 to TRBJ2-3; TRBD2 matches 7 bases. Germline-derived CDR1 and CDR2 are SGHNT and YYREEE (reference sequence). J was trimmed by 2 bases and V by 0 bases; bases with no gene match: 6. The CDR3 has 16 amino acids. The chain's CDR3 is CASSLGAGVNTDTQYF. CDR3 in DNA: TGTGCCAGCAGCTTGGGGGCGGGGGTGAACACAGATACGCAGTATTTT.

The genes are TRBV19 and TRBJ1-3; 10 positions match TRBD1. CDR3 size: 18 residues. V was clipped by 7 bases and J by 0 bases; unmatched bases: 12. CDR1 and CDR2 (germline): LNHDA, SQIVND (reference sequence). This CDR3 reads CASNMLGTGESSGNTIYF. CDR3 DNA: TGTGCCAGTAATATGCTCGGGACAGGGGAGAGCTCTGGAAACACCATATATTTT.

This clone was seen a handful of times. The J gene is TRBJ2-1, the V gene TRBV7-9; TRBD2 aligns across 7 bases. The CDR3 runs to 14 residues. Germline V gives CDR1 SEHNR, CDR2 FQNEAQ (reference sequence). J gave up 12 bases and V 7 bases, and 15 bases lay outside the gene matches. CDR3 residues: CASTPAVAGVVQFF. The DNA for the CDR3 is TGTGCCAGCACCCCCGCCGTCGCGGGAGTAGTGCAGTTCTTC.

The chain is built from TRBV5-1 and TRBJ1-4; 8 bases match TRBD1. J was trimmed by 5 bases and V by 6 bases; bases with no gene match: 9. This CDR3 contains 15 residues. CDR1 and CDR2 (germline): SGHRS, YFSETQ. CDR3 loop: CASTIGTGGNEKLFF. The CDR3 bases are TGCGCCAGCACCATTGGGACAGGAGGGAATGAAAAACTGTTTTTT.

The V call is TRBV12-3 or TRBV12-4, the J call TRBJ1-1; no firm D call. The V end was cut by 7 bases, the J end by 5 bases, with 8 bases between. This CDR3 comprises 11 residues. CDR3 in DNA: TGTGCCAGCATGGAACGGACTGAAGCTTTCTTT. Translation gives CASMERTEAFF.

The chain recombines TRBV2 with TRBJ1-2; perhaps TRBD1 as D (6 bases). Looked up from germline, CDR1 is SNHLY and CDR2 is FYNNEI. Trimming took 1 base from V and 4 from J, leaving 16 bases between them. This CDR3 region has 16 residues. The CDR3 sequence is CASSEVGDTSFYGYTF. DNA for the CDR3: TGTGCCAGCAGTGAAGTAGGGGACACGTCCTTCTATGGCTACACCTTC.

The gene calls are TRBV6-1 and TRBJ1-5; D uncertain. V lost 1 base and J lost 5, with 18 bases in between. Germline assignment: CDR1 MNHNS and CDR2 SASEGT. The CDR3 runs 17 residues. The CDR3 sequence is CASSEGYTVQNYQPQHF. The CDR3 DNA sequence: TGTGCCAGCAGTGAAGGCTACACTGTCCAGAACTATCAGCCCCAGCATTTT.

The chain links TRBV9 to TRBJ2-2, with D possibly being TRBD2 (5 bases). The length of the CDR3 is 15 residues. Germline CDR1 SGDLS, CDR2 YYNGEE. The V and J ends lost 1 base and 0 bases respectively, with 7 bases between them. CDR3 bases: TGTGCCAGCAGCGTAACGGGGTCGAACACCGGGGAGCTGTTTTTT. It yields the protein CASSVTGSNTGELFF.

V and J are TRBV12-1 and TRBJ2-2; TRBD1, the table's D call, was not compared with the DNA. TRBV12-1 is a documented pseudogene. This CDR3 contains 14 residues. The CDR3 DNA reads as TGTGCCAGCAGCTTTGTTCAGCAGGTCGGGGAGCTGTTTTTT. Translation: CASSFVQQVGELFF.

J is TRBJ1-2 and V is TRBV9, with 12 bases identical to TRBD1. Germline CDR1 and CDR2: SGDLS and YYNGEE. CDR3 length: 16 amino acids. V was clipped by 0 bases and J by 7 bases; unmatched bases: 7. The CDR3 sequence is CASSVDQGQGAAGYTF. In nucleotides, the CDR3 is TGTGCCAGCAGCGTAGACCAGGGACAGGGGGCGGCTGGCTACACCTTC.